The subject of this entry is one T cell receptor beta chain. The PCR had 60 Vbeta and 13 Jbeta primers. Sequencing was performed with immunoSEQ multiplex PCR; in TCRdb, only in-frame clones are kept and a portion is missing. The table lists 150,000 to 200,000 clones, 70% to 90% of them singletons, with around 2.2% in the top ten. The data derive from a study of cytomegalovirus exposure and HLA in healthy donors. The sample comprised PBMCs. The source of this sequence is a woman aged 18 to 35 in good health and CMV-seropositive.

This CDR3 is CASSLSTDRAYGYTF. The CDR3 DNA sequence: TGTGCCAGCAGCTTATCAACTGACAGGGCCTATGGCTACACCTTC. This chain joins TRBV11-2 and TRBJ1-2; 7 bases align to TRBD1. This CDR3 spans 15 amino acids. CDR1 and CDR2 (germline): SGHAT, FQNNGV. Trimming cost V 2 bases and J 4 bases; bases outside gene matches: 7.